Each of the 31 T cell receptor beta chains below was sequenced from the same sample in a study of cytomegalovirus exposure and HLA in healthy donors (TCRdb year 2017). Libraries were made using the immunoSEQ multiplex PCR assay. This is the immuneACCESS table as TCRdb keeps it, with only in-frame sequences that have V and J called. A part of the clones is gone; compared with another copy, unresolved V genes explain less than half, and the rest is unexplained. A total of some 150,000 clones appear in this sample, roughly nine tenths of them only once. The ten top clones hold about 3.5% of the sample. Input material: PBMCs. The source is a woman aged 18-29 years in good health and CMV-seropositive.

The rearrangement uses TRBV15 and TRBJ1-5, with D perhaps TRBD1 (5 bases). Germline V gene data show CDR1 as LNHNV and CDR2 as YYDKDF (reference sequence). The CDR3 has 15 amino acids. V was shortened by 0 bases and J by 5 bases, with 11 bases between the two germline ends. The CDR3 nucleotides are TGTGCCACCAGCAGAGATGGGGCAGGTGATCAGCCCCAGCATTTT. Protein: CATSRDGAGDQPQHF.

This chain connects TRBV5-1 to TRBJ2-7; 7 nucleotides agree with TRBD1. The CDR3 sequence is 15 residues long. Trimming removed 3 bases from V and 3 bases from J; junction bases left unmatched: 9. Germline V gene sequence: CDR1 SGHRS, CDR2 YFSETQ. Here the CDR3 DNA reads TGCGCCAGCAGCTACGGACAGGCTGTGGGCTACGAGCAGTACTTC. Translating gives CASSYGQAVGYEQYF.

The chain recombines TRBV6-5 with TRBJ1-3; TRBD1 aligns across 7 bases. CDR1 and CDR2 from the germline V gene are MNHEY and SVGAGI. V lost 8 bases, J lost 2 bases, and 6 bases stayed unmatched. This CDR3 has 14 amino acids. CDR3 residues: CASGRTGAGNTIYF. The CDR3 region has the DNA TGTGCCAGCGGTCGAACAGGGGCTGGAAACACCATATATTTT.

This clone has just a few counts. The rearrangement uses TRBV7-2 and TRBJ2-7; 12 bases map to TRBD2. The CDR3 has 15 residues. The V gene's germline CDR1 is SGHTA and CDR2 FQGNSA. V dropped 5 bases and J dropped 3; count of bases not matched to a gene: 5. CDR3 loop: CASSLLGLAGYEQYF. The CDR3 bases are TGTGCCAGCAGCCTGTTGGGACTAGCGGGCTACGAGCAGTACTTC.

The rearrangement links TRBV6-6 to TRBJ2-7; 8 bases match TRBD1. This CDR3 has 13 residues. J was trimmed by 2 bases and V by 4 bases; bases with no gene match: 1. Germline lookup yields CDR1 MNHNY and CDR2 SVGAGI (reference sequence). CDR3 sequence: CASSLDRAYEQYF. The CDR3 coding sequence is TGTGCCAGCAGTTTGGACAGGGCCTACGAGCAGTACTTC.

About this clone itself: This CDR3 is also generated by other DNA sequences in the sample. The chain uses TRBV11-2 and TRBJ2-7; 10 nucleotides agree with TRBD2. Germline V gene sequence: CDR1 SGHAT, CDR2 FQNNGV. This CDR3 spans 15 amino acids. Unmatched junction bases numbered 3, after V lost 1 base and J lost 3 bases. The CDR3, as DNA: TGTGCCAGCAGCTTAGGTTCTAGCGGGAGCTACGAGCAGTACTTC. It encodes CASSLGSSGSYEQYF.

The chain carries TRBV6-5 and TRBJ1-4; D unresolved. V was cut by 2 bases and J by 0 bases, with 7 bases left in between. The length of the CDR3 is 15 residues. Germline V gene sequence: CDR1 MNHEY, CDR2 SVGAGI. In nucleotides, the CDR3 is TGTGCCAGCAGTTACGATTACACAACTAATGAAAAACTGTTTTTT. Its translation: CASSYDYTTNEKLFF.

This clone appeared a few times. This sequence joins TRBV6-1 and TRBJ2-2, with TRBD2 identical over 9 bases. V lost 6 bases and J lost 0; bases outside the gene matches: 2. Germline V gene sequence: CDR1 MNHNS, CDR2 SASEGT. The CDR3 totals 15 residues. This chain's CDR3 is CASRVAGANTGELFF. CDR3 DNA: TGTGCCAGCAGGGTAGCGGGAGCGAACACCGGGGAGCTGTTTTTT.

The chain couples TRBV11-1 to TRBJ2-7; the D is unclear. Deletions cut 5 bases from V and 0 bases from J, with 11 bases between. This CDR3 region has 14 residues. Looked up from germline, CDR1 is SGHAT and CDR2 is FQDESV (reference sequence). The CDR3: CASSGFGPSYEQYF. CDR3 nucleotide sequence: TGTGCCAGCAGCGGCTTTGGGCCCTCCTACGAGCAGTACTTC.

The V call is TRBV27, the J call TRBJ2-1; 10 positions agree with TRBD2. V shed 1 base, J shed 5 bases, and the junction held 5 bases outside the gene matches. The CDR3 is made up of 16 amino acids. Germline V CDR1 and CDR2: MNHEY, SMNVEV (reference sequence). The CDR3 sequence is CASSLWQAGGNNEQFF. The DNA for the CDR3 is TGTGCCAGCAGTTTATGGCAAGCGGGAGGGAACAATGAGCAGTTCTTC.

Written as DNA, the CDR3 is TGCGCCAGCAGCTTGACTAGCGGTTCCTACAATGAGCAGTTCTTC. This encodes CASSLTSGSYNEQFF. This sequence joins TRBV5-1 and TRBJ2-1, with 8 bases matching TRBD2. The V segment lost 1 base and the J segment 1 base; nucleotides outside the gene matches: 1. The CDR3 loop spans 15 amino acids. Germline lookup yields CDR1 SGHRS and CDR2 YFSETQ.

The genes are TRBV6-1 and TRBJ2-1, with 10 bases identical to TRBD1. V lost 6 bases to trimming and J lost 4 bases; unmatched junction nucleotides: 6. CDR3 length: 15 residues. Germline-derived CDR1 and CDR2 are MNHNS and SASEGT. The CDR3 DNA is TGTGCCAGCAGGGACGGACAGGGGGTTTACAATGAGCAGTTCTTC. Its protein product is CASRDGQGVYNEQFF.

This chain connects TRBV5-1 to TRBJ2-1, with D possibly TRBD1 on 5 matching bases. Germline loops: CDR1 SGHRS, CDR2 YFSETQ. The CDR3 covers 14 residues. V was pared by 0 bases and J by 7 bases, with 11 bases between. CDR3 nucleotide sequence: TGCGCCAGCAGCTTGGTACAGGCCGTTAATGAGCAGTTCTTC. Amino acids: CASSLVQAVNEQFF. Looking up the rest from reference TRBV5-1 and TRBJ2-1 gives the full variable domain: KAGVTQTPRYLIKTRGQQVTLSCSPISGHRSVSWYQQTPGQGLQFLFEYFSETQRNKGNFPGRFSGRQFSNSRSEMNVSTLELGDSALYLCASSLVQAVNEQFFGPGTRLTVL.

The table lists this clone with a count of one. This sequence joins TRBV6-5 and TRBJ2-3, with D possibly TRBD2 on 6 matching bases. The CDR3 length is 15 residues. CDR1 MNHEY and CDR2 SVGAGI come from the germline V gene. Trimming shortened V by 6 bases and J by 0 bases, and 13 bases separated the two germline ends. The CDR3, as DNA: TGTGCCAGCAGCCCTACGGGACTTAGCACAGATACGCAGTATTTT. The encoded protein is CASSPTGLSTDTQYF.

This rearrangement joins TRBV4-2 to TRBJ2-2, with D possibly TRBD2 on 5 matching bases. The CDR3 length is 15 residues. The germline V and J ends were trimmed by 4 bases and 3 bases, with 12 bases remaining between them. Looked up from germline, CDR1 is LGHNA and CDR2 is YNFKEQ. CDR3 amino acids: CASSLYEGDTGELFF. CDR3 sequence (DNA): TGTGCCAGCAGCCTTTATGAGGGTGACACCGGGGAGCTGTTTTTT.

The V call is TRBV11-2, the J call TRBJ2-7; 8 positions match TRBD1. V shed 5 bases, J shed 7 bases, and the junction held 7 bases outside the gene matches. Per germline, CDR1 SGHAT and CDR2 FQNNGV. This CDR3 spans 13 amino acids. For the CDR3, the DNA is TGTGCCAGCAGCCAGGGACAGGTCTTAGAGCAGTACTTC. Protein: CASSQGQVLEQYF.

The chain couples TRBV5-1 to TRBJ1-1; TRBD1 aligns across 8 bases. V trimming: 4 bases; J trimming: 6 bases; junction bases outside the gene matches: 11. The length of the CDR3 is 15 residues. Germline-derived CDR1 and CDR2 are SGHRS and YFSETQ. CDR3 protein: CASSREGQGAAEAFF. CDR3 sequence (DNA): TGCGCCAGCAGCCGGGAAGGACAGGGTGCGGCTGAAGCTTTCTTT.

The chain combines TRBV7-3 with TRBJ1-1; D gene uncertain. V lost 5 bases and J 1 base, leaving 11 bases between the germline ends. Germline loops: CDR1 SGHTA, CDR2 FQGTGA. This CDR3 has 14 amino acids. DNA of the CDR3: TGTGCCAGCAGCGCCGGGTCAGAGAACACTGAAGCTTTCTTT. Residues: CASSAGSENTEAFF.

This clone was observed a few times. CDR3 in amino acids: CASSLNLYRLAGDPSGKTGELFF. The CDR3 nucleotides read TGTGCCAGCAGTTTAAACCTCTACAGACTAGCGGGAGATCCGAGTGGGAAAACCGGGGAGCTGTTTTTT. The chain links TRBV27 to TRBJ2-2, with 12 bases matching TRBD2. The CDR3 is 23 residues long. V dropped 2 bases and J dropped 5; count of bases not matched to a gene: 24. Germline CDR1 reads MNHEY; CDR2 reads SMNVEV (reference sequence).

CDR3 sequence: CASSPHEVTVNTEAFF. In DNA, the CDR3 is TGTGCCAGCAGTCCCCACGAAGTGACAGTGAACACTGAAGCTTTCTTT. The chain carries TRBV28 and TRBJ1-1, with D possibly TRBD1 on 5 matching bases. V was cut by 5 bases and J by 0 bases, with 16 bases left in between. This CDR3 spans 16 amino acids. Germline CDR1 and CDR2: MDHEN and SYDVKM.

The V and J genes are TRBV5-1 and TRBJ2-1; TRBD2 aligns across 8 bases. Trimming took 7 bases from V and 1 from J; bases not matched to a gene: 7. CDR3 length: 15 residues. Germline CDR1 SGHRS, CDR2 YFSETQ. CDR3 amino acids: CASGLAGGSYNEQFF. The CDR3 DNA reads TGCGCCAGCGGCCTAGCGGGCGGATCCTACAATGAGCAGTTCTTC.

This chain joins TRBV28 and TRBJ2-1, with 11 positions matching TRBD2. Germline CDR1 MDHEN, CDR2 SYDVKM. The CDR3 length is 18 residues. With 1 base clipped from V and 6 bases from J, the junction kept 11 bases outside the gene matches. The CDR3 reads CASSLLGDFGTSGNEQFF. CDR3 nucleotides: TGTGCCAGCAGTTTATTAGGTGATTTTGGGACTAGCGGCAATGAGCAGTTCTTC. The whole variable domain, filled in from reference TRBV28 and TRBJ2-1, reads DVKVTQSSRYLVKRTGEKVFLECVQDMDHENMFWYRQDPGLGLRLIYFSYDVKMKEKGDIPEGYSVSREKKERFSLILESASTNQTSMYLCASSLLGDFGTSGNEQFFGPGTRLTVL.

This rearrangement joins TRBV10-3 to TRBJ2-7; 9 positions match TRBD1. V was pared by 5 bases and J by 3 bases, with 8 bases of the junction left unmatched. Looked up from germline, CDR1 is ENHRY and CDR2 is SYGVKD. This CDR3 region has 15 residues. DNA for the CDR3: TGTGCCATCAGTCCTATGGGGACAGGGAACTACGAGCAGTACTTC. It translates to CAISPMGTGNYEQYF.

The chain has TRBV19 and TRBJ1-2; 10 bases are shared with TRBD1. Trimming took 7 bases from V and 7 from J; bases not matched to a gene: 15. Germline CDR1 reads LNHDA; CDR2 reads SQIVND (reference sequence). The CDR3 sequence is 16 residues long. CDR3 in amino acids: CASTPGGDRGHRGYTF. CDR3 DNA sequence: TGTGCCAGTACCCCAGGCGGGGACAGGGGTCATCGTGGCTACACCTTC.

The chain is built from TRBV28 and TRBJ2-1, with D maybe TRBD1 (6 bases). The CDR3 loop spans 16 amino acids. Germline CDR1 reads MDHEN; CDR2 reads SYDVKM. V lost 9 bases to trimming and J lost 0 bases, with 18 bases between them. Here the CDR3 DNA reads TGTGCCAGTCTCACTGGGGGCCAGAGCTCCTACAATGAGCAGTTCTTC. Protein sequence: CASLTGGQSSYNEQFF.

This clone was seen a few times. The V gene is TRBV4-1, the J gene TRBJ2-7, with D perhaps TRBD2 (6 bases). Trimming cost V 2 bases and J 2 bases, with 13 bases left between them. This CDR3 region has 15 residues. Germline CDR1 is MGHRA and CDR2 is YSYEKL. CDR3 sequence reads: CASSQNSGDAYEQYF. The CDR3, as DNA: TGCGCCAGCAGCCAAAATAGCGGAGACGCCTACGAGCAGTACTTC.

CDR3 residues: CSVADTGGPTYEQYF. The DNA of the CDR3 is TGCAGCGTCGCTGACACAGGGGGCCCAACCTACGAGCAGTACTTC. This sequence joins TRBV29-1 and TRBJ2-7; 9 bases are shared with TRBD1. The CDR3 runs 15 residues. Germline CDR1 is SQVTM and CDR2 is ANQGSEA. V lost 6 bases and J lost 2; bases outside the gene matches: 11.

The rearrangement joins TRBV7-2 to TRBJ2-7; TRBD1 agrees at 9 bases. With V trimmed by 9 bases and J by 3 bases, 6 bases remained unmatched. This CDR3 is built from 13 residues. Germline loops: CDR1 SGHTA, CDR2 FQGNSA. The CDR3 here is CASAPGQGYEQYF. The DNA of the CDR3 is TGTGCCAGTGCACCGGGACAGGGCTACGAGCAGTACTTC.

J is TRBJ2-7 and V is TRBV6-1, with 10 bases that match TRBD1. This CDR3 contains 15 residues. J gave up 5 bases and V 6 bases, and 10 bases lay outside the gene matches. From germline, CDR1 is MNHNS and CDR2 SASEGT. CDR3 DNA: TGTGCCAGCAGCTTAATCAGCGGACAGGGGGACGAGCAGTACTTC. It translates to CASSLISGQGDEQYF.

The gene calls are TRBV28 and TRBJ2-1; unclear D gene. Germline-derived CDR1 and CDR2 are MDHEN and SYDVKM. This CDR3 is 15 amino acids long. The V gene lost 5 bases and the J gene lost 0 bases, with 11 bases spanning the gap. In DNA, the CDR3 is TGTGCCAGCAGTCGTAGCAGAAGCTCCTACAATGAGCAGTTCTTC. The encoded protein is CASSRSRSSYNEQFF.

The chain has TRBV27 and TRBJ2-7, with TRBD2 matching 10 bases. Unmatched junction bases numbered 11, after V lost 4 bases and J lost 5 bases. The CDR3 length is 16 residues. In germline, CDR1 is MNHEY, CDR2 SMNVEV (reference sequence). The CDR3 loop is CASSSLTSGILHEQYF. Here the CDR3 DNA reads TGTGCCAGCAGTTCCCTCACTAGCGGGATCCTCCACGAGCAGTACTTC.